This TCR beta chain originates from a study of CXCR3 chemokines and chemotherapy response in bladder cancer. In regard to this clonotype: A single base separates this from a much larger clone, so it may be a read error.

Using its own MiXCR run on the PCR reads, TCRdb lists one record per CDR3 protein. The table has about 12,000 distinct CDR3 sequences, 9.5% to 15% seen once. Trimming took off 2 bases at V and 0 bases at J, with 10 bases between the two ends. The CDR3 runs 15 residues. In germline, CDR1 is KGHSH, CDR2 LQKENI. The chain links TRBV18 to TRBJ1-2; D gene ambiguous. The TCR sequence derives from a human donor with bladder cancer that did not respond to neoadjuvant chemotherapy. The sample was gathered from a patient whose treatment included neoadjuvant chemotherapy. As DNA, the CDR3 is TGTGCCAGCTCACCAACCGCCCGTTCTAACTATGGCTACACCTTC. Protein product: CASSPTARSNYGYTF.